These 29 T cell receptor beta chains were all obtained from the same sample, sequenced in a study of tumor-infiltrating lymphocytes in primary liver carcinoma. TCR beta cDNA was made from approximately 540 ng total RNA with a constant-region primer. Nested multiplex PCR, run for three rounds with slightly modified ARM-PCR, yielded TCR beta libraries. The two initial PCR rounds, about 9 cycles each, used TRBV1-TRBV30 forward and C-beta reverse primers. TCRdb re-analysed the multiplex PCR reads in MiXCR, keeping a single row per CDR3 protein. Seen here are fewer than 400,000 distinct CDR3 sequences, about 62% observed once, and the top ten hold roughly 9%. Germline DNA was extracted alongside blood RNA, which was obtained from unsorted whole blood. The specimen sequenced was peripheral blood. These receptors were taken from a man between 35 and 55 years old with primary liver carcinoma and hepatitis B virus infection.

The V gene is TRBV10-2, the J gene TRBJ2-5, with D maybe TRBD2 (7 bases). Germline-derived CDR1 and CDR2 are WSHSY and SAAADI. This CDR3 region has 14 residues. V lost 11 bases, J lost 2 bases, and 18 bases lay in between. CDR3 region: CAGEKRDIQETQYF. DNA for the CDR3: TGCGCCGGCGAAAAGCGGGACATTCAAGAGACCCAGTACTTC.

V is TRBV12-3 or TRBV12-4 and J is TRBJ1-2; 10 bases map to TRBD1. The CDR3 runs 16 residues. Trimming at V came to 10 bases and at J to 5 bases, leaving 16 bases not matched to a gene. CDR3: CANRSTGGFPNYGYTF. CDR3 DNA sequence: TGTGCCAACAGGTCGACAGGGGGCTTCCCAAATTATGGCTACACCTTC.

This chain uses TRBV11-1 with TRBJ1-6, with TRBD1 matching 9 bases. J gave up 7 bases and V 7 bases, and 5 bases lay outside the gene matches. From germline, CDR1 is SGHAT and CDR2 FQDESV (reference sequence). The CDR3 runs to 14 residues. As DNA, the CDR3 is TGTGCCAGCACCCGGGACAGGGTGAATTCACCCCTCCACTTT. Encoded protein: CASTRDRVNSPLHF.

About this clonotype itself: A much larger clone sits a single nucleotide away, making a read error possible. The rearrangement links TRBV4-1 to TRBJ1-5; TRBD1 matches at 7 bases. Per germline, CDR1 MGHRA and CDR2 YSYEKL. The CDR3 extends over 17 amino acids. The CDR3 nucleotides read TGCGCCAGCAGCCAAAGGACGGAGGGGGCGGGCAATAAGCCCCAGCATTTT. Encoded protein: CASSQRTEGAGNKPQHF.

As concerns this clonotype: This CDR3 is missing its conserved last phenylalanine or tryptophan, likely due to a read error. No DNA is shown, since the ends of the CDR3 on it are uncertain; the CDR3 is the one TCRdb lists. V and J are TRBV7-9 and TRBJ2-1; TRBD1, as called in the table, went unchecked against the DNA. The germline CDR1 and CDR2 sequences are SEHNR and FQNEAQ (reference sequence). The CDR3 length equals 14 residues, ends included. The CDR3 is CASSRGNRYNEPFS.

This clonotype was recorded once. J is TRBJ2-5 and V is TRBV7-3; TRBD1 is a possible D gene (6 bases). This CDR3 contains 14 residues. Germline values: CDR1 SGHTA, CDR2 FQGTGA. Trimming removed 5 bases from V and 8 bases from J, with 18 bases in between. The CDR3 coding sequence is TGTGCCAGCAGCCCAAACAGGGACGGAGGTACCCAGTACTTC. Amino acids: CASSPNRDGGTQYF.

Note on this clonotype: An end of the junction differs from the germline gene, which may be a read error. J is TRBJ2-7 and V is TRBV5-1; no reliable D call. The CDR3 extends over 13 amino acids. CDR1 and CDR2 (germline): SGHRS, YFSETQ. The CDR3 nucleotides are TGCCCCAGCAGCATGATCGAGACCTACGAGCAGTATTTC. Translation: CPSSMIETYEQYF.

CDR3 in DNA: TGTGCCAGCACAGACACCGGGATAGGGTACGAGCAGTACTTC. This gives the protein CASTDTGIGYEQYF. The J gene is TRBJ2-7, the V gene TRBV11-1, with D maybe TRBD2 (5 bases). Trimming left V 7 bases short and J 4 bases short, with 17 bases between. CDR1 is SGHAT and CDR2 is FQDESV in the germline V gene (reference sequence). This CDR3 has 14 amino acids.

Regarding this clonotype: Germline and junction disagree at one end, which may indicate a read error. The gene calls are TRBV6-1 and TRBJ2-3; 7 bases fit TRBD2. Germline V gene lookup returns CDR1 MNHNS and CDR2 SASEGT. The CDR3 loop spans 14 amino acids. The DNA of the CDR3 is TGTGCCAGCAATGAAGGACTAGGGCCAGATACGCGGTATTTT. This sequence encodes CASNEGLGPDTRYF.

The chain uses TRBV18 and TRBJ2-1; either TRBD1 or TRBD2 may supply D (5 bases each). V gave up 3 bases and J gave up 7 bases, with 16 bases separating them. This CDR3 is built from 15 residues. Per germline, CDR1 KGHSH and CDR2 LQKENI. CDR3 region: CASSPYVSWGNEQFF. The DNA of the CDR3 is TGTGCCAGCTCACCCTATGTTTCTTGGGGGAATGAGCAGTTCTTC.

CDR3 sequence (DNA): TGTGCCACCAGTGACCCCGGTACAAGCGGCTACACAGATACGCAGTATTTT. Translating gives CATSDPGTSGYTDTQYF. The chain recombines TRBV24-1 with TRBJ2-3; a weak D match, TRBD2 (5 bases). V was pared by 4 bases and J by 2 bases, with 18 bases between. The CDR3 sequence is 17 residues long. Germline CDR1 and CDR2: KGHDR and SFDVKD.

V and J are TRBV5-4 and TRBJ2-1; 8 bases agree with TRBD2. CDR3 size: 16 residues. The trim removed 6 bases at V and 0 bases at J, leaving 8 bases unmatched. Germline values: CDR1 SGHNT, CDR2 YYREEE (reference sequence). The CDR3 is CASNPKSGSSYNEQFF. The CDR3 DNA is TGTGCCAGCAACCCGAAAAGCGGGAGCTCCTACAATGAGCAGTTCTTC.

The chain uses TRBV5-1 and TRBJ2-7, with TRBD2 matching 7 bases. Germline CDR1 SGHRS, CDR2 YFSETQ. Germline trimming cut 1 base from V and 4 bases from J; bases unmatched to any gene: 5. The CDR3 contains 14 residues. The CDR3 sequence: CASSLSTSDYEQYF. The DNA for the CDR3 is TGCGCCAGCAGCTTGTCAACTAGCGATTACGAGCAGTACTTC.

A single count supports this clonotype. Because it lacks the conserved phenylalanine or tryptophan at the end, this CDR3 is likely a read error. The rearrangement uses TRBV11-1 and TRBJ2-7; 7 nucleotides agree with TRBD1. Germline V gene sequence: CDR1 SGHAT, CDR2 FQDESV (reference sequence). The CDR3 loop spans 11 amino acids. CDR3 protein: CASKGAYEQYL. The CDR3 nucleotides are TGTGCCAGCAAGGGGGCCTATGAGCAGTACTTG.

The V call is TRBV28, the J call TRBJ2-3; D unclear. CDR3 length: 17 residues. V was shortened by 3 bases and J by 2 bases, with 18 bases between the two germline ends. Germline values: CDR1 MDHEN, CDR2 SYDVKM. CDR3 in amino acids: CASSLGLDSGHTDTQYF. CDR3 sequence (DNA): TGTGCCAGCAGTTTGGGCCTTGACTCCGGTCACACAGATACGCAGTATTTT.

Note on this clonotype: Germline and junction disagree at one end, which may indicate a read error. The V call is TRBV29-1, the J call TRBJ1-2; D remains ambiguous. The CDR3 spans 13 residues. CDR1 and CDR2 (germline): SQVTM, ANQGSEA. CDR3 sequence reads: CRVDGVGRRGYTF. CDR3 bases: TGCAGAGTTGATGGGGTAGGGAGAAGGGGCTACACCTTC.

Of note for this clonotype: With a far larger clone one base away, a read error is the likely cause. The CDR3 sequence: CASSLQGNTEAIF. The CDR3 DNA follows: TGTGCCAGCAGTTTACAGGGGAACACTGAAGCTATCTTT. This chain uses TRBV12-3 or TRBV12-4 with TRBJ1-1, with D perhaps TRBD1 (6 bases). The CDR3 is made up of 13 amino acids.

A word on this clonotype: Just one base apart from a much larger clone, this may be a read error. This chain links TRBV4-3 with TRBJ1-2; 7 bases match TRBD1. CDR3 size: 15 residues. Germline V gene lookup returns CDR1 LGHNA and CDR2 YSLEER. Here the CDR3 reads CATSLYKGDSYGYTF. The CDR3 DNA reads TGCGCCACCAGCTTATATAAGGGGGACAGCTATGGCTACACCTTC.

This clonotype has only one observation. J is TRBJ2-1 and V is TRBV7-2; 7 bases align to TRBD2. Germline CDR1 is SGHTA and CDR2 is FQGNSA. There are 15 residues in the CDR3. The V segment lost 2 bases and the J segment 5 bases; nucleotides outside the gene matches: 6. The CDR3 nucleotides read TGTGCCAGCAGCTTACGGCGGGGAGGGGACAATGAGCAGTTCTTC. This codes for CASSLRRGGDNEQFF. The full variable domain, completed using reference TRBV7-2 and TRBJ2-1, is GAGVSQSPSNKVTEKGKDVELRCDPISGHTALYWYRQSLGQGLEFLIYFQGNSAPDKSGLPSDRFSAERTGGSVSTLTIQRTQQEDSAVYLCASSLRRGGDNEQFFGPGTRLTVL.

Remarks on this clonotype: It may be a read error: a sequence one base away is much more abundant. V and J are TRBV12-3 or TRBV12-4 and TRBJ2-2, with 10 nucleotides matching TRBD2. V shed 9 bases and J 2 bases; nucleotides not matched to a gene: 3. The CDR3 is made up of 14 amino acids. The CDR3 loop is CARKRGGNTGELFF. The CDR3 nucleotides are TGTGCCAGGAAGCGGGGGGGCAACACCGGGGAGCTGTTTTTT.

This clonotype was recorded at least ten times. The chain carries TRBV29-1 and TRBJ1-2; D is perhaps TRBD1 (5 bases). The CDR3 has 11 residues. Trimming removed 7 bases from V and 2 bases from J, with 8 bases in between. Per the germline V gene, CDR1 is SQVTM and CDR2 is ANQGSEA. The CDR3 DNA reads as TGCAGCGCGCGACAGAACTATGGCTACACCTTC. It yields the protein CSARQNYGYTF.

The CDR3 nucleotides read TGTGCCAGCAGCTTTATTGCGGGGGATGGCTACACCTTC. Amino acids: CASSFIAGDGYTF. The genes are TRBV5-4 and TRBJ1-2; perhaps TRBD1 as D (5 bases). The CDR3 has 13 amino acids. The germline V gene encodes CDR1 SGHNT and CDR2 YYREEE (reference sequence). Trimming removed 2 bases at V and 6 bases at J, with 11 bases between.

This clonotype has just a few counts. The rearrangement links TRBV30 to TRBJ2-7; D remains unclear. CDR1 and CDR2 from the germline V gene are GTSNPN and SVGIG (reference sequence). The V and J ends lost 2 bases and 0 bases respectively, with 8 bases between them. This CDR3 is 13 amino acids long. This CDR3 reads CAWSIQSSYEQYF. The CDR3 DNA sequence: TGTGCCTGGAGTATCCAGAGCTCCTACGAGCAGTACTTC.

The rearrangement links TRBV11-2 to TRBJ2-6, with D tentatively TRBD2 (5 bases). CDR1 is SGHAT and CDR2 is FQNNGV in the germline V gene. This CDR3 is 18 amino acids long. Trimming cost V 4 bases and J 3 bases, with 19 bases left between them. CDR3 amino acids: CASSSSRWERFGANVLTF. The CDR3 DNA follows: TGTGCCAGCAGCTCCAGTAGGTGGGAGAGGTTTGGGGCCAACGTCCTGACTTTC.

In the case of this clonotype: Lacking the conserved final phenylalanine or tryptophan, this CDR3 likely reflects a read error. J is TRBJ1-1 and V is TRBV6-2 or TRBV6-3; TRBD1 matches at 7 bases. From germline, CDR1 is MNHEY and CDR2 SVGEGT. This CDR3 spans 13 amino acids. V lost 6 bases to trimming and J lost 6 bases; unmatched junction nucleotides: 7. The CDR3 reads CASSLTGYAEAFC. Here the CDR3 DNA reads TGTGCCAGCAGCCTGACAGGGTACGCTGAAGCTTTCTGT.

The chain employs TRBV12-3 or TRBV12-4 and TRBJ2-7; the D gene is possibly TRBD1 (5 bases). The V end was cut by 6 bases, the J end by 2 bases, with 20 bases between. The CDR3 is 16 amino acids. The CDR3 coding sequence is TGTGCCAGCAGCTTGAAAATCACGGGCAGGGCCTACGAGCAGTACTTC. Protein sequence: CASSLKITGRAYEQYF.

This chain links TRBV14 with TRBJ2-3; D unclear. CDR1 and CDR2 from the germline V gene are SGHDN and FVKESK. The CDR3 extends over 13 amino acids. Trimming removed 1 base at V and 1 base at J, with 3 bases between. CDR3 DNA sequence: TGTGCCAGCAGCCAAGTCGGCACAGATACGCAGTATTTT. It encodes CASSQVGTDTQYF.

About this clonotype: A much larger clone differs by one base, so this may be a read error. This chain uses TRBV6-1 with TRBJ2-5; D is possibly TRBD2 (5 bases). The ends were cut back, 8 bases at V and 5 bases at J, with 18 bases in the middle. Germline lookup yields CDR1 MNHNS and CDR2 SASEGT. This CDR3 spans 14 amino acids. The CDR3 sequence: CASCGGGGGETQYF. CDR3 bases: TGTGCCAGCTGTGGTGGAGGCGGTGGGGAGACCCAGTACTTC.

V usage is TRBV11-2 and J usage is TRBJ1-1; D remains ambiguous. Trimming shortened V by 0 bases and J by 1 base, and 9 bases separated the two germline ends. CDR1 is SGHAT, CDR2 FQNNGV, per germline. CDR3 length: 15 residues. The DNA for the CDR3 is TGTGCCAGCAGCTTAGAACTAGGACGGAACACTGAAGCTTTCTTT. It codes for CASSLELGRNTEAFF.